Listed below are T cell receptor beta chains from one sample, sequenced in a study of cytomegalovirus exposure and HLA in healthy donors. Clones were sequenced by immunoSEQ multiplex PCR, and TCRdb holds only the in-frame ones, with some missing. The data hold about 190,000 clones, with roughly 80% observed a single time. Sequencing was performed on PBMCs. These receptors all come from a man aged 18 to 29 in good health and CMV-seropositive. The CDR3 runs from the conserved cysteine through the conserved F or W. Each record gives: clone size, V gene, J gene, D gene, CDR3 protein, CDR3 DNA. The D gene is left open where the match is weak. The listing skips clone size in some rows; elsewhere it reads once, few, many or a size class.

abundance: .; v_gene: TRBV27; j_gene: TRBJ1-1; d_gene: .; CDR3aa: CASRGRAVSDEAFF; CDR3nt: TGTGCCAGCAGGGGCAGGGCGGTCTCCGATGAAGCTTTCTTT
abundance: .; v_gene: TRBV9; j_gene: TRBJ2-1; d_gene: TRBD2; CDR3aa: CASSVDTSASSYNEQFF; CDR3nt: TGTGCCAGCAGCGTAGACACTAGCGCCAGCTCCTACAATGAGCAGTTCTTC
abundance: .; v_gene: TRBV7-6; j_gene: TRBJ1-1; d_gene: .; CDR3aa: CASSPATGSEAFF; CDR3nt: TGTGCCAGCAGCCCTGCCACAGGATCTGAAGCTTTCTTT
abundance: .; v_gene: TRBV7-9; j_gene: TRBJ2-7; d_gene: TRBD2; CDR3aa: CASSFVAGSSYEQYF; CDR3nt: TGTGCCAGCAGCTTCGTAGCGGGGAGTTCCTACGAGCAGTACTTC
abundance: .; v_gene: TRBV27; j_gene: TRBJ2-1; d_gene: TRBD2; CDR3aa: CASSPRPLAGVYNEQFF; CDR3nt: TGTGCCAGCAGTCCCCGCCCCCTAGCGGGAGTCTACAATGAGCAGTTCTTC
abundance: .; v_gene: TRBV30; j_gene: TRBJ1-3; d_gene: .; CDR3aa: CAWSSGVGVGNTIYF; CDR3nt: TGTGCCTGGAGTAGTGGGGTAGGGGTTGGAAACACCATATATTTT
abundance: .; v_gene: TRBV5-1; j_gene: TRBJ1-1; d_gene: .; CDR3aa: CASSLAGGFGNTEAFF; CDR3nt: TGCGCCAGCAGCTTGGCCGGGGGATTTGGGAACACTGAAGCTTTCTTT
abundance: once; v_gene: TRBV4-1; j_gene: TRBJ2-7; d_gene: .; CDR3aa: CASSQDVAASSYEQYF; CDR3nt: TGCGCCAGCAGCCAAGATGTAGCGGCAAGCTCCTACGAGCAGTACTTC
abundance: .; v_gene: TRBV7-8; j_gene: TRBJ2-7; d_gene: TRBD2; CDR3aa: CASSRGLAGGSYEQYF; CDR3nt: TGTGCCAGCAGCCGGGGACTAGCGGGCGGATCCTACGAGCAGTACTTC
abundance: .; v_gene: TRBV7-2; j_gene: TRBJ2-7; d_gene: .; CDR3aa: CASSLEVGRAYEQYF; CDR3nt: TGTGCCAGCAGCTTAGAGGTTGGCAGGGCCTACGAGCAGTACTTC